A selection of T cell receptor beta chains follows, all from one sample in a study of T cell responses to AZD1222 COVID-19 vaccine. Data came from immunoSEQ multiplex PCR; TCRdb stores just in-frame clones and leaves some out. The top ten hold about 5% of the sample, which has about 86,000 clones, about nine tenths seen once. The sequenced sample was peripheral blood, obtained 28 days after the second AZD1222 dose. These receptors all come from an adult who received the AZD1222 COVID-19 vaccine. Each CDR3 is given with its conserved first and last residue. A D gene is named only where the DNA matches it firmly. The size field is filled for only some rows; it gives once, few, many or a size class.

abundance,d_gene,v_gene,len,j_gene,CDR3aa,CDR3nt
once,NA,TRBV5-1,16,TRBJ1-6,CASSLAGSSYNSPLHF,TGCGCCAGCAGCTTGGCAGGGTCCTCCTATAATTCACCCCTCCACTTT
NA,TRBD2,TRBV5-6,17,TRBJ2-1,CASSYLGLAGAYNEQFF,TGTGCCAGCAGCTACTTGGGCCTAGCGGGGGCCTACAATGAGCAGTTCTTC
NA,TRBD1,TRBV4-1,16,TRBJ1-2,CASSQPTGGGNYGYTF,TGCGCCAGCAGCCAACCCACAGGGGGCGGTAACTATGGCTACACCTTC
NA,NA,TRBV7-9,13,TRBJ1-2,CASSSSGERGYTF,TGTGCCAGCAGCTCCTCAGGGGAACGTGGCTACACCTTC
NA,TRBD1,TRBV7-2,16,TRBJ1-4,CASSFLMDRMNEKLFF,TGTGCCAGCAGCTTTCTAATGGACAGGATGAACGAAAAACTGTTTTTT
once,TRBD1,TRBV5-1,15,TRBJ2-5,CASSFTGTVEETQYF,TGCGCCAGCAGCTTTACCGGGACAGTGGAAGAGACCCAGTACTTC
NA,TRBD2,TRBV30,14,TRBJ2-5,CAWSVQAGLETQYF,TGTGCCTGGAGTGTACAAGCGGGGTTGGAGACCCAGTACTTC
NA,TRBD2,TRBV30,13,TRBJ2-3,CAWSAGGADTQYF,TGTGCCTGGAGTGCCGGGGGGGCAGATACGCAGTATTTT
NA,NA,TRBV3-1/TRBV3-2,13,TRBJ1-5,CASRAGANQPQHF,TGTGCCAGCAGAGCCGGGGCCAATCAGCCCCAGCATTTT
NA,NA,TRBV12-3/TRBV12-4,13,TRBJ2-7,CASSLGGVSEQYF,TGTGCCAGCAGCCTAGGCGGGGTAAGCGAGCAGTACTTC
NA,NA,TRBV5-5,14,TRBJ1-2,CASSLFTGPAGYTF,TGTGCCAGCAGCTTGTTTACGGGGCCGGCTGGCTACACCTTC
NA,NA,TRBV14,13,TRBJ1-3,CASSQDSGNTIYF,TGTGCCAGCAGCCAAGACAGCGGAAACACCATATATTTT
NA,TRBD2,TRBV7-9,15,TRBJ2-3,CASSTAGGRTDTQYF,TGTGCCAGCAGCACAGCGGGGGGTCGCACAGATACGCAGTATTTT
NA,NA,TRBV29-1,13,TRBJ2-3,CSVDRKTSDTQYF,TGCAGCGTTGACAGAAAAACCTCAGATACGCAGTATTTT
once,NA,TRBV27,14,TRBJ1-5,CASSHRDKNQPQHF,TGTGCCAGCAGTCACCGGGACAAGAATCAGCCCCAGCATTTT
NA,NA,TRBV20-1,13,TRBJ1-4,CSASVDWNEKLFF,TGCAGTGCCAGTGTGGATTGGAATGAAAAACTGTTTTTT
NA,TRBD1,TRBV11-2,13,TRBJ2-7,CASSFDRDYEQYF,TGTGCCAGCAGCTTCGACAGGGACTACGAGCAGTACTTC